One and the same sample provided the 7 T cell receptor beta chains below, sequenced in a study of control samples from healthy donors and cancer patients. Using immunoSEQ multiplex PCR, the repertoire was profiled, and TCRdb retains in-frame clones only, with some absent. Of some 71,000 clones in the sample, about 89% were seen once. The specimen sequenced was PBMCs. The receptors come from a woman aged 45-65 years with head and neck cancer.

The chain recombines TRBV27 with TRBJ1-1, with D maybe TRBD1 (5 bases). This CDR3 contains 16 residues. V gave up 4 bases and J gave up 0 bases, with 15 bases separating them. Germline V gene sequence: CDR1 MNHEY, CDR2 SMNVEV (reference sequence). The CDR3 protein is CASSYGRRGLNTEAFF. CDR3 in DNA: TGTGCCAGCAGTTACGGAAGGAGGGGTTTGAACACTGAAGCTTTCTTT.

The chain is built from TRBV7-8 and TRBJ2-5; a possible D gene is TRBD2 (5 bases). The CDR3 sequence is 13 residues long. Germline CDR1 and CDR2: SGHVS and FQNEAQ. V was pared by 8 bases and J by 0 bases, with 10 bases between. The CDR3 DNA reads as TGTGCCAGCGCACTAGGATACCAAGAGACCCAGTACTTC. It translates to CASALGYQETQYF.

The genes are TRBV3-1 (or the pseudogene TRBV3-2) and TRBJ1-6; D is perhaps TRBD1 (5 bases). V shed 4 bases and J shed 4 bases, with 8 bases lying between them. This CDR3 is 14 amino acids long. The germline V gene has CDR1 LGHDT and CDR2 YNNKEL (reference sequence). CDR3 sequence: CASSRTNYNSPLHF. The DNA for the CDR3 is TGTGCCAGCAGCCGGACAAATTATAATTCACCCCTCCACTTT.

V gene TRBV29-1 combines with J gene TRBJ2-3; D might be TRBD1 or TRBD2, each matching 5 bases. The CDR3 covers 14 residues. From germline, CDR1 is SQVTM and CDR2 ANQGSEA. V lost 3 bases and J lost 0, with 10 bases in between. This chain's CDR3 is CSVEVGDSTDTQYF. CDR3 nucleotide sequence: TGCAGCGTTGAGGTAGGGGACAGCACAGATACGCAGTATTTT.

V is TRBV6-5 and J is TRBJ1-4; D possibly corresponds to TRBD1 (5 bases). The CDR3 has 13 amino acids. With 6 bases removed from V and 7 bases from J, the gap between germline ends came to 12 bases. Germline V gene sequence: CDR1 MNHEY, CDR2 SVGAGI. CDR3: CASSRDSSEKLFF. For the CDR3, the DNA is TGTGCCAGCAGCCGGGACTCCAGTGAAAAACTGTTTTTT.

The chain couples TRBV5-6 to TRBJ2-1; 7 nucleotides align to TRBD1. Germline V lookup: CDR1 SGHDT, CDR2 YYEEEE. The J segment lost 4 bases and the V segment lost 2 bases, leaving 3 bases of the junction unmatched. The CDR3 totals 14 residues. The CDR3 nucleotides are TGTGCCAGCAGCTTCCGGGACAGATACAATGAGCAGTTCTTC. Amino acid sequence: CASSFRDRYNEQFF.

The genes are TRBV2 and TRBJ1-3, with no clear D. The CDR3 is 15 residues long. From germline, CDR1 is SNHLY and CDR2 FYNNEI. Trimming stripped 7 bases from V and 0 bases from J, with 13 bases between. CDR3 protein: CASMTGGLSGNTIYF. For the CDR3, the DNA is TGTGCCAGCATGACCGGAGGACTCTCTGGAAACACCATATATTTT.